Described below is a single TCR beta chain sequence and its context. Its antigen is not known. These data belong to a study of CD4 T cells in relation to SARS-CoV-2 and coronaviruses. At the level of the study: Shared crossreactive spike epitopes were mapped to their HLA restriction.

Overall study results and limits: Roughly three fifths of donors had memory CD4+ clonotypes crossrecognizing SARS-CoV-2 and common cold coronavirus spike.

Before the COVID-19 pandemic, during about 2011-2018, CD4+ T cells were taken from unexposed donors. TCRdb keeps only in-frame clones here, not all; method: immunoSEQ multiplex PCR. The sample lists about 68,000 clones, approximately 93% seen once, with approximately 0.21% in the top ten. Trimming cost V 0 bases and J 3 bases; bases outside gene matches: 8. The CDR3 has 16 amino acids. Germline V CDR1 and CDR2: SGHTA, FQGNSA. This receptor was identified in a human donor in good health. The chain couples TRBV7-2 to TRBJ2-7, with TRBD1 matching 7 bases. Sequencing was done on a sample of naive CD4+ T cells from PBMCs. Regarding subset: naive CD4+ T cells isolated by negative enrichment. The CDR3 protein is CASSLAWGQSRYEQYF. The CDR3 nucleotides are TGTGCCAGCAGCTTAGCGTGGGGACAGAGTCGCTACGAGCAGTACTTC.